The T cell receptor (beta chain) described here comes from a study of prognosis after radiotherapy for stage I lung cancer. As for the study in general: Patients numbered approximately twelve men and over five women, aged roughly 53 to 95 with a median of around 76 years. SBRT radiotherapy comprised 3 to 5 fractions at a biologically effective dose of at least 100 Gy.

On this clonotype: Antigen: not known.

Two-round multiplex PCR, the amplification method, yielded TCR beta CDR3 from genomic DNA. With primers specific to each TRBV and TRBJ gene, the first-round PCR was performed. TCRdb fed the multiplex PCR reads into MiXCR, producing one record per CDR3 protein. The sample lists about 18,000 distinct CDR3 sequences; roughly 45% were seen once. Researchers took approximately 6 milliliters of peripheral blood at each of two time points. CDR3 length: 13 residues. The V gene's germline CDR1 is DFQATT and CDR2 SNEGSKA (reference sequence). The V end lost 2 bases, the J end lost 4 bases, and 12 bases lay between the germline ends. Study observations and caveats: In patients with versus without metastases, TRBV and TRBJ gene usage reportedly differed.

Material: PBMCs, obtained before or after stereotactic body radiation therapy (not recorded which). The chain has TRBV20-1 and TRBJ2-7; D ambiguous. This receptor was identified in a donor of 50 years or more with non-small cell lung cancer. The CDR3 reads CSARMPESYEQYF. Here the CDR3 DNA reads TGCAGTGCTAGAATGCCCGAGAGTTACGAGCAGTACTTC.